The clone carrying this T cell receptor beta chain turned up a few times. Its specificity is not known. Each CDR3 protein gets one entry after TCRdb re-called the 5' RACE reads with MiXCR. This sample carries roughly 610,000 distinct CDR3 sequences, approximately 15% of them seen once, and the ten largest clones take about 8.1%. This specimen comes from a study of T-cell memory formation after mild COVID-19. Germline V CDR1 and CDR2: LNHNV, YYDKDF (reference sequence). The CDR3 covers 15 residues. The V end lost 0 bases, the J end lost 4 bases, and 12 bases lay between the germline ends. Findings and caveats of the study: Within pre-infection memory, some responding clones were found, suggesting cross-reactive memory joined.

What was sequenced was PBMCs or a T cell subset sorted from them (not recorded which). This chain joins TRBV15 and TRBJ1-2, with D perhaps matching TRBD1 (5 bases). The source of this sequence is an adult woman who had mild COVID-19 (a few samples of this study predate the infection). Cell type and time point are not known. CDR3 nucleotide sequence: TGTGCCACCAGCAGAGATACAGGATCGATCTATGGCTACACCTTC. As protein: CATSRDTGSIYGYTF.